The 27 T cell receptor beta chains listed next were all sequenced from one sample in a study of T cell clones after liver transplantation. The repertoire was sequenced with immunoSEQ multiplex PCR; TCRdb's copy has only in-frame clones and lacks some. The sample comprises some 9,000 clones, approximately 68% of which are singletons, and over 20% rests with the top ten. Specimen: CD8+ T cells from blood, collected at the approximately 16-month timepoint. The receptors originated from a human patient who received a liver transplant. Some T cells may be transferred from the graft donor.

This clone was detected only a few times. The rearrangement links TRBV27 to TRBJ1-1; TRBD1 matches at 7 bases. CDR3 size: 13 residues. Germline-derived CDR1 and CDR2 are MNHEY and SMNVEV (reference sequence). Germline trimming cut 5 bases from V and 6 bases from J; bases unmatched to any gene: 6. The CDR3 region is CASSQGTDPEAFF. CDR3 in DNA: TGTGCCAGCAGTCAGGGGACAGACCCTGAAGCTTTCTTT.

V gene TRBV28 combines with J gene TRBJ2-7; D perhaps matches TRBD1 (6 bases). Trimming cost V 6 bases and J 1 base, with 13 bases left between them. CDR3 size: 14 residues. Germline values: CDR1 MDHEN, CDR2 SYDVKM. In DNA form, the CDR3 reads TGTGCCAGCAGAGCACAGGGTGGGTCCTACGAGCAGTACTTC. Translated: CASRAQGGSYEQYF.

The chain is built from TRBV19 and TRBJ2-1; the match to TRBD2 covers 12 bases. This CDR3 comprises 16 residues. Looked up from germline, CDR1 is LNHDA and CDR2 is SQIVND (reference sequence). V shed 4 bases and J 9 bases; nucleotides not matched to a gene: 10. This CDR3 is CASSNRTSGVKGEQFF. In nucleotides, the CDR3 is TGTGCCAGTAGTAACCGGACTAGCGGGGTAAAAGGTGAGCAGTTCTTC.

The chain joins TRBV7-2 to TRBJ1-5, with 7 bases matching TRBD1. Germline lookup yields CDR1 SGHTA and CDR2 FQGNSA. This CDR3 is built from 15 residues. The V gene end was trimmed by 3 bases and the J gene end by 3 bases; junction bases not matched to a gene: 5. CDR3 in amino acids: CASSFPGTVNQPQHF. For the CDR3, the DNA is TGTGCCAGCAGCTTCCCCGGGACAGTCAATCAGCCCCAGCATTTT.

This clone showed up just a few times. V is TRBV27 and J is TRBJ1-4; weak D call: TRBD1 (5 bases). Trimming pared 3 bases from V and 2 bases from J, leaving 13 bases between. Germline-derived CDR1 and CDR2 are MNHEY and SMNVEV (reference sequence). The CDR3 spans 16 residues. The CDR3 reads CASSLVPGFTNEKLFF. The CDR3 bases are TGTGCCAGCAGTTTGGTTCCAGGGTTCACTAATGAAAAACTGTTTTTT.

The V gene is TRBV11-2, the J gene TRBJ1-1; D remains ambiguous. Looked up from germline, CDR1 is SGHAT and CDR2 is FQNNGV. V was trimmed by 5 bases and J by 6 bases, leaving 16 bases between them. The CDR3 covers 14 residues. For the CDR3, the DNA is TGTGCCAGCAGCCCCCCGGTTGGCGCACCTGAAGCTTTCTTT. Its protein is CASSPPVGAPEAFF.

The genes are TRBV5-4 and TRBJ2-2; D call uncertain. This CDR3 has 14 amino acids. V lost 0 bases, J lost 5 bases, and 8 bases lay in between. Germline CDR1 is SGHNT and CDR2 is YYREEE (reference sequence). CDR3 DNA: TGTGCCAGCAGCTTGGAGGCCGCAACCGGGGAGCTGTTTTTT. Residues: CASSLEAATGELFF.

In DNA, the CDR3 is TGTGCCAGTAATGAGAGAGACACAGATACGCAGTATTTT. It codes for CASNERDTDTQYF. The chain is built from TRBV19 and TRBJ2-3; D is undetermined. CDR3 size: 13 residues. Germline CDR1 reads LNHDA; CDR2 reads SQIVND (reference sequence). Trimming left V 7 bases short and J 2 bases short, with 10 bases between.

The chain couples TRBV15 to TRBJ2-7; maybe TRBD1 (6 bases). Germline CDR1 is LNHNV and CDR2 is YYDKDF (reference sequence). The CDR3 runs 16 residues. V shed 2 bases and J shed 1 base, with 15 bases lying between them. The CDR3 region has the DNA TGTGCCACCAGCAGAACAGCCACCGGGACATCCTACGAGCAGTACTTC. Translating it yields CATSRTATGTSYEQYF.

The genes are TRBV7-8 and TRBJ2-4; 8 bases line up with TRBD1. V was clipped by 4 bases and J by 10 bases; unmatched bases: 15. CDR1 is SGHVS and CDR2 is FQNEAQ in the germline V gene. The CDR3 is made up of 16 amino acids. The CDR3 DNA reads TGTGCCAGCAGCTCAATCCCTACCCAGGGGGCAGAAATTCAGTACTTC. Its protein is CASSSIPTQGAEIQYF.

J is TRBJ2-3 and V is TRBV27; D is unresolved. Germline V gene data show CDR1 as MNHEY and CDR2 as SMNVEV (reference sequence). The CDR3 runs to 14 residues. The ends were cut back, 5 bases at V and 7 bases at J, with 16 bases in the middle. The CDR3 nucleotides read TGTGCCAGCAGTCAATCTCCGTACACCCATACGCAGTATTTT. It codes for CASSQSPYTHTQYF.

The chain employs TRBV6-5 and TRBJ1-1; 8 bases fit TRBD1. Germline V gene lookup returns CDR1 MNHEY and CDR2 SVGAGI. V was pared by 5 bases and J by 2 bases, with 1 base of the junction left unmatched. The length of the CDR3 is 13 residues. CDR3 protein: CASSPGGNTEAFF. Written as DNA, the CDR3 is TGTGCCAGCAGTCCAGGGGGCAACACTGAAGCTTTCTTT.

The chain is built from TRBV19 and TRBJ2-5; tentative D call: TRBD2 (5 bases). V lost 4 bases, J lost 7 bases, and 16 bases lay in between. Germline V gene lookup returns CDR1 LNHDA and CDR2 SQIVND (reference sequence). The CDR3 extends over 14 amino acids. CDR3 sequence: CASSNKGDFGTQYF. The CDR3 DNA is TGTGCCAGTAGTAATAAGGGAGACTTCGGGACCCAGTACTTC.

The V and J genes are TRBV6-9 and TRBJ1-2; D is possibly TRBD1 (6 bases). Trimming removed 3 bases at V and 7 bases at J, with 18 bases between. Germline assignment: CDR1 MNHGY and CDR2 SVAAGI. The CDR3 is made up of 15 amino acids. The CDR3 nucleotides read TGTGCCAGCAGTTACTCCACAGGGACGGCCGCTGGCTACACCTTC. This sequence encodes CASSYSTGTAAGYTF.

This clone came up a few times. The chain has TRBV28 and TRBJ2-3, with 10 bases fitting TRBD1. Germline V gives CDR1 MDHEN, CDR2 SYDVKM. The CDR3 runs to 16 residues. Trimming removed 6 bases from V and 1 base from J; junction bases left unmatched: 7. The CDR3 nucleotides read TGTGCCAGCAGCCCCGGACAGGGGGATGGCACAGATACGCAGTATTTT. It encodes CASSPGQGDGTDTQYF.

To note about this clone: One end of the junction varies from germline; a read error may be responsible. The chain carries TRBV5-1 and TRBJ2-2; 8 bases map to TRBD1. Germline values: CDR1 SGHRS, CDR2 YFSETQ. The length of the CDR3 is 16 residues. The CDR3 bases are TGCGCCAGCAGCTTGTTCCCCGGGACAGGACACCGGGGAGCTGTTTTT. Translated, it gives CASSLFPGTGHRGAVF.

The chain joins TRBV19 to TRBJ1-6; 8 bases match TRBD1. Germline V gene lookup returns CDR1 LNHDA and CDR2 SQIVND (reference sequence). The V segment lost 5 bases and the J segment 7 bases; nucleotides outside the gene matches: 7. The CDR3 has 15 amino acids. The CDR3, as DNA: TGTGCCAGTAGTTGGCGGACAGGGAAAAATTCACCCCTCCACTTT. Protein sequence: CASSWRTGKNSPLHF.

J is TRBJ1-2 and V is TRBV5-1; no clear D. CDR3 size: 14 residues. V was cut by 3 bases and J by 0 bases, with 9 bases left in between. CDR1 is SGHRS, CDR2 YFSETQ, per germline. The CDR3, as DNA: TGCGCCAGCAGCTGGGTTGGGGCTAACTATGGCTACACCTTC. It codes for CASSWVGANYGYTF.

The chain carries TRBV21-1 and TRBJ2-3. TRBV21-1 has pseudogene status. The CDR3 consists of 15 residues. CDR3 DNA: TGTGCCAGCGCGACCATGTTTTTGGAAAGCCATACGCAGTATTTT. Encoded protein: CASATMFLESHTQYF.

V usage is TRBV6-1 and J usage is TRBJ1-4, with D unresolved. The CDR3 loop spans 12 amino acids. Trimming cost V 10 bases and J 8 bases, with 14 bases left between them. Germline V gives CDR1 MNHNS, CDR2 SASEGT. The CDR3 DNA follows: TGTGCCACTTCGGACTACGGGGAAAAACTGTTTTTT. It yields the protein CATSDYGEKLFF.

This clone occurred once. This sequence joins TRBV10-3 and TRBJ2-3; 10 nucleotides align to TRBD2. From germline, CDR1 is ENHRY and CDR2 SYGVKD. Trimming removed 6 bases from V and 1 base from J; junction bases left unmatched: 19. The CDR3 has 20 residues. The CDR3 sequence is CAISEPLAGLQQDGTDTQYF. As DNA, the CDR3 is TGTGCCATCAGCGAACCACTAGCGGGGCTCCAACAGGATGGCACAGATACGCAGTATTTT.

This chain links TRBV10-2 with TRBJ2-2; tentative D call: TRBD2 (6 bases). The CDR3 extends over 17 amino acids. Germline V gene data show CDR1 as WSHSY and CDR2 as SAAADI. Trimming removed 1 base from V and 0 bases from J, with 12 bases in between. The DNA of the CDR3 is TGCGCCAGCAGTGAGTTTGCGGGGAGTTCGAACACCGGGGAGCTGTTTTTT. It is translated as CASSEFAGSSNTGELFF.

J is TRBJ2-1 and V is TRBV6-6; TRBD2 might be the D (5 bases). Germline CDR1 and CDR2: MNHNY and SVGAGI (reference sequence). V was cut by 8 bases and J by 10 bases, with 15 bases left in between. This CDR3 region has 12 residues. The CDR3 sequence: CASGNRPGEQFF. DNA of the CDR3: TGTGCCAGCGGGAACCGACCGGGGGAGCAGTTCTTC.

The V gene is TRBV5-6, the J gene TRBJ1-5; no definite D call. The CDR3 has 16 residues. Trimming took off 3 bases at V and 0 bases at J, with 13 bases between the two ends. CDR1 is SGHDT, CDR2 YYEEEE, per germline. Here the CDR3 DNA reads TGTGCCAGCAGCTCCTTGGGTATCAATAGCAATCAGCCCCAGCATTTT. This translates into CASSSLGINSNQPQHF.

This sequence joins TRBV11-3 and TRBJ2-1, with TRBD2 matching over 10 bases. V trimming: 5 bases; J trimming: 4 bases; junction bases outside the gene matches: 5. This CDR3 comprises 15 residues. Germline V gene data show CDR1 as SGHNT and CDR2 as YENEEA. The CDR3 here is CASSTIAGGYNEQFF. The CDR3 region has the DNA TGTGCCAGCAGCACAATAGCGGGGGGTTACAATGAGCAGTTCTTC. The full variable domain, completed using reference TRBV11-3 and TRBJ2-1, is EAGVVQSPRYKIIEKKQPVAFWCNPISGHNTLYWYLQNLGQGPELLIRYENEEAVDDSQLPKDRFSAERLKGVDSTLKIQPAELGDSAVYLCASSTIAGGYNEQFFGPGTRLTVL.

A few counts support this clone. V is TRBV27 and J is TRBJ1-1; 7 bases are shared with TRBD1. V lost 7 bases, J lost 0 bases, and 8 bases stayed unmatched. Germline CDR1 MNHEY, CDR2 SMNVEV (reference sequence). The CDR3 length is 15 residues. The CDR3 sequence: CASKKRDRLNTEAFF. In nucleotides, the CDR3 is TGTGCCAGCAAAAAACGGGACAGATTGAACACTGAAGCTTTCTTT.

V and J are TRBV9 and TRBJ2-1; TRBD2 is a possible D gene (6 bases). The CDR3 is 14 amino acids. V dropped 3 bases and J dropped 2 bases, with 9 bases sitting between them. Germline V gene sequence: CDR1 SGDLS, CDR2 YYNGEE. As DNA, the CDR3 is TGTGCCAGCAGCGACGGACTACCCTACAATGAGCAGTTCTTC. Translation gives CASSDGLPYNEQFF.